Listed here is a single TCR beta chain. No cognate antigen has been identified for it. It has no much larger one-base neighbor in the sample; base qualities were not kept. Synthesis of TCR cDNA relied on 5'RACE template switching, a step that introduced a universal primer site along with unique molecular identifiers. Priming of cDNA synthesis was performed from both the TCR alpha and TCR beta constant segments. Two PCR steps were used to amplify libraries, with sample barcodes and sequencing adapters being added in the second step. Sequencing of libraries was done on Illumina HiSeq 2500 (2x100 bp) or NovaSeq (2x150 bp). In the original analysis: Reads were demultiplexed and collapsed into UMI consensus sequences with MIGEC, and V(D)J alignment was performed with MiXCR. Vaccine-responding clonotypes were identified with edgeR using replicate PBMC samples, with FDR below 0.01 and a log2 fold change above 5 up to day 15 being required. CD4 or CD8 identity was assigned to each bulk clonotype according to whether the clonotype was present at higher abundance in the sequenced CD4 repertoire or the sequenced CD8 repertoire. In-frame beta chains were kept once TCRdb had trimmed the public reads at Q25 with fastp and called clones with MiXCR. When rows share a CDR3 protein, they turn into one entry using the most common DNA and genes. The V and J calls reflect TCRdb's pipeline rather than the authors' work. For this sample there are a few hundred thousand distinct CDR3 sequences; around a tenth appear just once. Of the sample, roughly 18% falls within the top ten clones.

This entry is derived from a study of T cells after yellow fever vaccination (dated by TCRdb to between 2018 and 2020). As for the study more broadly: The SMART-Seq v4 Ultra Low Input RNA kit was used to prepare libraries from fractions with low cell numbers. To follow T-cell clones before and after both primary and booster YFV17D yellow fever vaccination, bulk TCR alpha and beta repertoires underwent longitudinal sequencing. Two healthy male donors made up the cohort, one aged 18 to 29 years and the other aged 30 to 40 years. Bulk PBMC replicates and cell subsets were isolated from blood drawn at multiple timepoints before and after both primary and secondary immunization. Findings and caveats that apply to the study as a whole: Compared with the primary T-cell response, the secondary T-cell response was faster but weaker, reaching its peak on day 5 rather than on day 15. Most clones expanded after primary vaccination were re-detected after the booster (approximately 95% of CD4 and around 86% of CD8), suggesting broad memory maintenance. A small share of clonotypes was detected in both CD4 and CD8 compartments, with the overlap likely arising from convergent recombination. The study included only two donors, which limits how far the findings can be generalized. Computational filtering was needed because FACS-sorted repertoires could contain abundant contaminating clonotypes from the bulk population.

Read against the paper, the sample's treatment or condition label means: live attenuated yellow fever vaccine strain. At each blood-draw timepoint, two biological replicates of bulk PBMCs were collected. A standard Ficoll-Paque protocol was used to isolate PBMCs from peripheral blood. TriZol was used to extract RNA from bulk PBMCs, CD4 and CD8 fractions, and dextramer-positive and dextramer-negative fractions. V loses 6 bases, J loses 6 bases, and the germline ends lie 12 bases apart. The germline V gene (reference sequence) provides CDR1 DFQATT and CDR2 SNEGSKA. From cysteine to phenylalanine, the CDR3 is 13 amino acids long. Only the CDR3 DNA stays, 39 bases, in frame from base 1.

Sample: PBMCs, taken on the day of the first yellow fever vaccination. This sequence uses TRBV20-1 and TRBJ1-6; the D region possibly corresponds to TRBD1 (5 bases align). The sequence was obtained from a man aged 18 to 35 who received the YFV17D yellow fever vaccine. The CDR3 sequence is CSANPGSNSPLHF. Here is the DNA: TGCAGTGCGAATCCAGGGAGTAATTCACCCCTCCACTTT.